Included here is one T cell receptor beta chain sequence, with context. What it recognizes is unknown. CDR3 length equals 14 residues. Per germline, CDR1 KGHSH and CDR2 LQKENI. The sample comes from a study of blood T cells in healthy people across ages. At the level of the study: Template-switching capture recovered about one barcoded beta molecule per two T cells. Overall study results and limits: Per million T cells, TCR beta diversity dropped about linearly as age rose. Samples with more naive T cells showed higher observed beta diversity.

A second about 7 to 12 cycle PCR used barcoded and J-beta primers. Sequencing of every sample gave 3 million or more CDR3-containing paired-end reads. TCRdb re-called the 5' RACE reads with MiXCR, one entry per CDR3 protein. This sample yields about 730,000 distinct CDR3 sequences, of which roughly 44% are seen a single time; roughly 20% belongs to the top ten. J is TRBJ2-5 and V is TRBV18, with 10 bases identical to TRBD1. TRBJ2-7 matches the DNA end more closely, so the J call is doubtful. This sequence originates from a woman aged 60 to 75 in good health. Material: blood. The CDR3 nucleotides read TGTGCCAGCTCACCCTGGACAGGGGGAGACGAGCAGTACTTC. Amino acid sequence: CASSPWTGGDEQYF.